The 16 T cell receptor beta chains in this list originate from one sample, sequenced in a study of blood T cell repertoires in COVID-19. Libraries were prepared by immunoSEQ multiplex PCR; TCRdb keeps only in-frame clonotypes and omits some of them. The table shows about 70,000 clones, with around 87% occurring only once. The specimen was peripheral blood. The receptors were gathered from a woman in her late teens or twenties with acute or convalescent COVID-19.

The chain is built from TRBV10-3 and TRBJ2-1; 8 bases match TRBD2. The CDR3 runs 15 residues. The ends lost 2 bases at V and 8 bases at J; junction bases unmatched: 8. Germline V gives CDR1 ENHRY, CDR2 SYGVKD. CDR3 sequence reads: CAISEHSGGLDEQFF. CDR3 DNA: TGTGCCATCAGTGAGCACAGCGGGGGTTTAGATGAGCAGTTCTTC.

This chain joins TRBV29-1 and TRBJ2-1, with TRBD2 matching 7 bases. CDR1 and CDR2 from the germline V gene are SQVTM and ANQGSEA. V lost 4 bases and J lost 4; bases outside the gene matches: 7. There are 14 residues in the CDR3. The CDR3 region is CSVAPGGMYNEQFF. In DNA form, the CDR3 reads TGCAGCGTTGCCCCGGGGGGTATGTACAATGAGCAGTTCTTC.

The CDR3 DNA reads as TGTGCCAGTAGTAACCGACAGGGGAGCTCCTACAATGAGCAGTTCTTC. Amino acid sequence: CASSNRQGSSYNEQFF. The rearrangement links TRBV19 to TRBJ2-1; 8 nucleotides agree with TRBD1. Germline values: CDR1 LNHDA, CDR2 SQIVND (reference sequence). The CDR3 runs to 16 residues. The V and J ends lost 4 bases and 0 bases, in that order; junction bases with no gene match: 5.

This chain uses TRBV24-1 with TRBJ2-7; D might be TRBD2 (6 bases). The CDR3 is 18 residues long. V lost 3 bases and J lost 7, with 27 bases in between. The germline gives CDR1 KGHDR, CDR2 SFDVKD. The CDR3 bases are TGTGCCACCAGTGATCTGGATAGGGTGGGACTCCGAGTGCGGGAGCAGTACTTC. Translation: CATSDLDRVGLRVREQYF.

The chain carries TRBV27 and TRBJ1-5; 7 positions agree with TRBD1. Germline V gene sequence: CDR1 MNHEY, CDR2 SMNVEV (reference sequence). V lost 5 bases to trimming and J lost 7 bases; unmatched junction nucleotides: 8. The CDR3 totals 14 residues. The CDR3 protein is CASSPTTGVQPQHF. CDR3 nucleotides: TGTGCCAGCAGTCCAACAACAGGGGTCCAGCCCCAGCATTTT.

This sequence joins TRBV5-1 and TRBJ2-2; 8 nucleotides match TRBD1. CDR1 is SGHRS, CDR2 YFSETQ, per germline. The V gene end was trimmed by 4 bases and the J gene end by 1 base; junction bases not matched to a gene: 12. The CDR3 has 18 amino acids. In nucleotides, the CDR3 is TGCGCCAGCAGCACCGGACAGGGAAGGGGGTTGAACACCGGGGAGCTGTTTTTT. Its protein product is CASSTGQGRGLNTGELFF.

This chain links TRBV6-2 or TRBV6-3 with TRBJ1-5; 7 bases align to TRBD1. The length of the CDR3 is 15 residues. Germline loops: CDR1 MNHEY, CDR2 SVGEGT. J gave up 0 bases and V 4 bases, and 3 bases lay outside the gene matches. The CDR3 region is CASSWAGGSNQPQHF. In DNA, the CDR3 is TGTGCCAGCAGTTGGGCAGGGGGTAGCAATCAGCCCCAGCATTTT.

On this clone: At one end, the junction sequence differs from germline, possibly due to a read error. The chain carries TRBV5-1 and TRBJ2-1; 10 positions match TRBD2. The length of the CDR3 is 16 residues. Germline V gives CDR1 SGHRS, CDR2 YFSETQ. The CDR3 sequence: CASTLSLAGAYNEQFF. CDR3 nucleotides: TGCGCCAGCACCTTGTCGCTAGCGGGGGCATACAATGAGCAGTTCTTC.

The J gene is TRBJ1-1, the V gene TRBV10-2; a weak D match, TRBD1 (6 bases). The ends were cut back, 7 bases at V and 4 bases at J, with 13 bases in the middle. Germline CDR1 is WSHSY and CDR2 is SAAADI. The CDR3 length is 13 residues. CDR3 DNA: TGCGCCAGCACGCAAGGGGGGGGCACTGAAGCTTTCTTT. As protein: CASTQGGGTEAFF.

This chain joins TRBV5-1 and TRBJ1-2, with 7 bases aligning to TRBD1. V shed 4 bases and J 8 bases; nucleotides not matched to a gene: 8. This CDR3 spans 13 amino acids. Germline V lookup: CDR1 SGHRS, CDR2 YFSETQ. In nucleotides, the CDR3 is TGCGCCAGCAGCGGCTCAGGGGGATACGGCTACACCTTC. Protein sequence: CASSGSGGYGYTF.

The CDR3 sequence is CASHRGRYTEAFF. CDR3 coding DNA: TGTGCCAGCCACAGGGGGCGATACACTGAAGCTTTCTTT. This chain connects TRBV28 to TRBJ1-1; 9 bases are shared with TRBD1. CDR3 length: 13 amino acids. The germline gives CDR1 MDHEN, CDR2 SYDVKM. The junction had 4 bases not matched to a gene; V was cut back by 8 bases and J by 3 bases.

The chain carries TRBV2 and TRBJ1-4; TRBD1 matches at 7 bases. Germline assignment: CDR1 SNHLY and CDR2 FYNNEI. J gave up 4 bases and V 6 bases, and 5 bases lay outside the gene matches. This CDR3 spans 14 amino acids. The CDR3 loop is CASRQQGFNEKLFF. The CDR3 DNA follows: TGTGCCAGCAGGCAACAGGGGTTTAATGAAAAACTGTTTTTT.

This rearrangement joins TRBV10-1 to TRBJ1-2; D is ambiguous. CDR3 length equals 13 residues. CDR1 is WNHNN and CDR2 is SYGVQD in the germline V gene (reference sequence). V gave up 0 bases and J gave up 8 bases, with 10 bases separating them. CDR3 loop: CASSESKGSGYTF. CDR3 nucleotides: TGCGCCAGCAGTGAGTCGAAAGGGAGCGGCTACACCTTC.

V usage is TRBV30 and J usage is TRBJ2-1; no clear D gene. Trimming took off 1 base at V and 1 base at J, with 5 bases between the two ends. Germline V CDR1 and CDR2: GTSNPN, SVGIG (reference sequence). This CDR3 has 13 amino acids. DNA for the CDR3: TGTGCCTGGAGTGGCGGTTCCTACAATGAGCAGTTCTTC. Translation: CAWSGGSYNEQFF. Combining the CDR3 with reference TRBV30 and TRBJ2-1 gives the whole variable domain SQTIHQWPATLVQPVGSPLSLECTVEGTSNPNLYWYRQAAGRGLQLLFYSVGIGQISSEVPQNLSASRPQDRQFILSSKKLLLSDSGFYLCAWSGGSYNEQFFGPGTRLTVL.

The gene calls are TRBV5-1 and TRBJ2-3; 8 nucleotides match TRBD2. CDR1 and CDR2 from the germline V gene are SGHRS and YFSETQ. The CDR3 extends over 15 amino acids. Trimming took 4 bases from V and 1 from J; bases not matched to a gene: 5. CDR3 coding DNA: TGCGCCAGCAGCACGCTGACTAGCGGCACAGATACGCAGTATTTT. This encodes CASSTLTSGTDTQYF.

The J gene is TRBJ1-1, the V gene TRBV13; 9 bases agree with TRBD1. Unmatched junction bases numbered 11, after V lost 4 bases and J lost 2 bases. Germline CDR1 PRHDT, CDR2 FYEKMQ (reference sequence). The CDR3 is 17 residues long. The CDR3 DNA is TGTGCCAGCAGCTCACCCCGGGACAGGGAGCCTAACACTGAAGCTTTCTTT. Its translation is CASSSPRDREPNTEAFF.